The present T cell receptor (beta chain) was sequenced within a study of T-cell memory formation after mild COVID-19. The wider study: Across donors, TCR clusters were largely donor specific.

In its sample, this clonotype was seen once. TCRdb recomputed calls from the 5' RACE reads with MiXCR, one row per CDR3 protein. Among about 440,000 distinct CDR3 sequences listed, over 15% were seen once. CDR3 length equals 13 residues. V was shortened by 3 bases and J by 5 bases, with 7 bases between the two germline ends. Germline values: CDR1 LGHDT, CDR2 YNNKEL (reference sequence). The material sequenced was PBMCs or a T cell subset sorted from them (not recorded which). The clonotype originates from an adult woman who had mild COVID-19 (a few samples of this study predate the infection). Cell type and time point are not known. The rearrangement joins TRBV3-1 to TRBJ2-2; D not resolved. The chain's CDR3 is CASSHLGTGELFF. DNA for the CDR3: TGTGCCAGCAGCCACCTAGGGACCGGGGAGCTGTTTTTT. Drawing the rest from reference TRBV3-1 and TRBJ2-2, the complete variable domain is DTAVSQTPKYLVTQMGNDKSIKCEQNLGHDTMYWYKQDSKKFLKIMFSYNNKELIINETVPNRFSPKSPDKAHLNLHINSLELGDSAVYFCASSHLGTGELFFGEGSRLTVL.